This TCR beta chain is drawn from a study of siplizumab effects on memory and regulatory T cells. Study-wide points: Siplizumab, the agent tested, significantly reduced alloreactive sequences traceable to unstimulated CD4+ memory cells.

Mixed lymphocyte reaction cells underwent about six days of coculture at 37°C. Data came from immunoSEQ multiplex PCR; TCRdb stores just in-frame clones and leaves some out. The sample holds about 9,600 clones, more than 35% seen once. The germline V gene has CDR1 PRHDT and CDR2 FYEKMQ (reference sequence). The CDR3 consists of 14 residues. V was clipped by 2 bases and J by 1 base, with 8 bases between them. This clone is medium-sized in the sample. Its antigen is unidentified. This sequence was found in a human donor in good health; the cells came from an allogeneic mixed lymphocyte reaction. The sample comprised CFSE-low (dividing) CD8+ T cells sorted from an allogeneic mixed lymphocyte reaction. The chain has TRBV13 and TRBJ2-5; no clear D gene. The CDR3 coding sequence is TGTGCCAGCAGCTTAAGGGCGATCCAAGAGACCCAGTACTTC. Translated: CASSLRAIQETQYF.